This TCR beta chain was sequenced for a study of PD-1 blockade in mismatch repair-deficient tumors. Study summary: Enrolled about 2013-2017, patients had progressing, pretreated mismatch repair-deficient cancers of 12 types.

Broader study findings: Tumor-resident clones, often absent from pretreatment blood, expanded after pembrolizumab and then contracted.

Time point in this sample: approximately 9-day in vitro stimulation with candidate neoantigen peptide 5. The TCR-sequenced patients were a few responders to pembrolizumab. The CDR3 is 13 residues long. V dropped 3 bases and J dropped 2 bases, with 7 bases sitting between them. Germline loops: CDR1 MNHEY, CDR2 SMNVEV (reference sequence). Repertoires were generated with immunoSEQ multiplex PCR, while TCRdb's copy carries only in-frame clones and drops some. The top ten hold around 9.9% of the sample, which has around 15,000 clones, 84% seen once. As for this clone: Its antigen remains unknown.

This receptor was obtained from an adult with mismatch repair-deficient cancer. This chain links TRBV27 with TRBJ1-2, with D perhaps matching TRBD1 (6 bases). The sequencing used cells cultured in vitro, collected from a patient treated with pembrolizumab. DNA for the CDR3: TGTGCCAGCAGTTTCAGGGGAAACTATGGCTACACCTTC. It encodes CASSFRGNYGYTF.